Each of the 3 T cell receptor beta chains below was sequenced from the same sample in a study of T cells in Graves' hyperthyroidism and ophthalmopathy. RNA transcripts gave rise to amplified TCR beta CDR3 regions. The HTBI primer set served for first-round RT-PCR of the TCR CDR3. MiXCR, applied by TCRdb to the multiplex PCR reads, yields one record per CDR3 protein. The data show 620,000 or so distinct CDR3 sequences, around 15% seen once. The material sequenced was blood. Receptors originate from a woman between 45 and 65 years old with Graves' ophthalmopathy.

This clonotype showed up many times. The chain combines TRBV3-1 with TRBJ2-5; D ambiguous. This CDR3 has 15 residues. The V gene lost 3 bases and the J gene lost 4 bases, with 15 bases spanning the gap. The germline V gene encodes CDR1 LGHDT and CDR2 YNNKEL (reference sequence). The CDR3 DNA reads TGTGCCAGCAGCCATGGTTGGCGGAAACTAGAGACCCAGTACTTC. Translated, it gives CASSHGWRKLETQYF.

About this clonotype: A much larger clonotype is one base distant, so this may be a read error. The rearrangement links TRBV28 to TRBJ1-5; TRBD1 might be the D (6 bases). In germline, CDR1 is MDHEN, CDR2 SYDVKM. The V end was cut by 5 bases, the J end by 6 bases, with 11 bases between. The CDR3 contains 13 residues. The CDR3, as DNA: TGTGCCAGCAGTAGACAGGAAACTCAGCCCCAGCATTTT. Translated, it gives CASSRQETQPQHF.

Ten or more counts support this clonotype. The rearrangement links TRBV7-2 to TRBJ2-7; TRBD2 matches 13 bases. Germline V lookup: CDR1 SGHTA, CDR2 FQGNSA. V shed 5 bases and J 2 bases; nucleotides not matched to a gene: 3. This CDR3 contains 15 residues. In nucleotides, the CDR3 is TGTGCCAGCAGCCGACTAGCGGGAGGAGCCTACGAGCAGTACTTC. Its protein is CASSRLAGGAYEQYF.